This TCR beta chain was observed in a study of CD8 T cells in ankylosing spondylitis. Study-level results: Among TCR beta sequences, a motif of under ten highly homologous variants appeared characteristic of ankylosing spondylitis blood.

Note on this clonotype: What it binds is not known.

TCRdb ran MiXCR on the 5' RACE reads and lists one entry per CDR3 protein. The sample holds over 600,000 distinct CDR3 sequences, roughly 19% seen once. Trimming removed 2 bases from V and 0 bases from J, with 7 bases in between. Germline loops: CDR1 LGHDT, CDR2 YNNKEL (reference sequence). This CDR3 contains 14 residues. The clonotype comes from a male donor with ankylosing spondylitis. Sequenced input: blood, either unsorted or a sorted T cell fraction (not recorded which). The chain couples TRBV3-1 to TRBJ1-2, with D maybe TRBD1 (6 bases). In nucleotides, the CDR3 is TGTGCCAGCAGCCAACGGACAGCTAACTATGGCTACACCTTC. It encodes CASSQRTANYGYTF.